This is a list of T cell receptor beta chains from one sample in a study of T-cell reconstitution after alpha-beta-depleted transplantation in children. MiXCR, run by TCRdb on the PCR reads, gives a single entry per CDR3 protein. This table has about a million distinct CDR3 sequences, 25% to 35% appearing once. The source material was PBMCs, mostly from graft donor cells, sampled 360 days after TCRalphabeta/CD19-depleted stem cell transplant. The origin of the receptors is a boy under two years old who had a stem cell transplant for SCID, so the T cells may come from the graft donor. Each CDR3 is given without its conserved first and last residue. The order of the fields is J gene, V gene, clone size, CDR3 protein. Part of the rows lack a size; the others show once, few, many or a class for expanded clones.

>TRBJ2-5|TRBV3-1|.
ASSQRSYQETQY
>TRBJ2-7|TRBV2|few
ASSTDLSYEQY
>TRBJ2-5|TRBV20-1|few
SAQRGHQETQY
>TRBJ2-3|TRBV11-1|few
ASSPLSPGMTPSTDTQY
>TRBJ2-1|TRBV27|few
ASSFLSPLRGRGYEQF
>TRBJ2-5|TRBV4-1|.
ASSQVGGGVRGETQY
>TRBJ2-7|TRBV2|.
ASGRTSGEKY
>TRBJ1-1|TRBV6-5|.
ASSYSRRDTEAF
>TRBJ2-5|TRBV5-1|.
ASSPARGAYEETQY
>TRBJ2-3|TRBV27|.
ASSEGGGFGDTQY
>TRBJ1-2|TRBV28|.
ASSPDRDRGDGYT
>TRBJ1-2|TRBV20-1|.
SAAGRGKLSNYGYT
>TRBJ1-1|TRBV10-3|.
AISPRTEDEAF
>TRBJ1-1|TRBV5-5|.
ASSDSGTLNTEAF
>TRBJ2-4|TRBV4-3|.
ASSQDLQGAKNIQY
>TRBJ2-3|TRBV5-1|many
ASSVGLAGGSDTQY
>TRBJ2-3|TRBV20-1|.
SAAGLDTQY
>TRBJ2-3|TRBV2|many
ASNFGTPSIDTQY
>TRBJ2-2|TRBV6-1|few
ASRLGGANTGELF
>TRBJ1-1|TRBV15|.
ATSRRPIVLGNTEAF
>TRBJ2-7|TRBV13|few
ASSPPGDRGYEQY
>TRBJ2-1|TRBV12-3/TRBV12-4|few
ASSTGTNYNEQF
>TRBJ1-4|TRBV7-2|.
ASSLTAGPGKLF
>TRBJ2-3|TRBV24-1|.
ATSENGPLDTQY
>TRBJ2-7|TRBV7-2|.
ASSSTDTYSYEQY
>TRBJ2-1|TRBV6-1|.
ASRLDRGHYNEQF
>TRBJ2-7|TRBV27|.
ASRKAGVLYEQY
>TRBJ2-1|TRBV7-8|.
ASSLVERTGMNEQF
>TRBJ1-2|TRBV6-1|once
ASSRNRERDGYT
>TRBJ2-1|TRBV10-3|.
AIRGTGVSYNEQF
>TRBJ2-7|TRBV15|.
ATSPPSTRVEEQY
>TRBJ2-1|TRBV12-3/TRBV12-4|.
ASSFYSPNIYNEQF
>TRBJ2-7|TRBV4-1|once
ASSQGSRTGPLYEQY
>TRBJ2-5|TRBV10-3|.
AITGRVRETQY
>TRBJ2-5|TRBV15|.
ATSRAKIGETQY
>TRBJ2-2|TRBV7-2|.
ASSLQRTAPGELF
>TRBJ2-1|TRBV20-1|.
SARVARYNEQF
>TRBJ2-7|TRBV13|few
ASSLGPLAGGIYEQY
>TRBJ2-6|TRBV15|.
ATSRGKGALSGANVLT
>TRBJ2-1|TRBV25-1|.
ASSPSLTRNEQF
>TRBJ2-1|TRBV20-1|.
SARSGGEYNEQF
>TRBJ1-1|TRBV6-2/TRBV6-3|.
ASSYPDRGRSGPQNTEAF
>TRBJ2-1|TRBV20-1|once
SASGGLAFYEQF
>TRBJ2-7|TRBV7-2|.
ASSKTRTSFHEQY
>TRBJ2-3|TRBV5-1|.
ASSLEGLEGHTQY
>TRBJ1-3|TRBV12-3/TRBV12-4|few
ASKPGTGLIGNTIY
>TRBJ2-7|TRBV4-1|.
ASSQTTGEQY
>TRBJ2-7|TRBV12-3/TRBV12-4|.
ASSSPVLTGEQY
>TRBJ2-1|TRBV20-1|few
SARDLFGGSYNEQF
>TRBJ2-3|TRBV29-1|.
SVAGQGADTQY
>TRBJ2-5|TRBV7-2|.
ASSVTSGVSETQY
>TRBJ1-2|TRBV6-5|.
ASSYSREPYGYT
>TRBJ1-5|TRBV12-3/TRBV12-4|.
ASRPQGSQPQH
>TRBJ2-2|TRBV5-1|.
ASQRTGGPGELF
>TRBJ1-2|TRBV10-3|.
APPTGNYGYT